These T cell receptor beta chains were read from a single sample in a study of CD8+ T cells in alopecia areata. Sequenced by immunoSEQ multiplex PCR; TCRdb stores in-frame clones only, minus some. Counted here are over 60,000 clones, around 46% occurring once; the ten biggest clones make up about a fifth. The material was CD8+ T cells sorted from blood, obtained at approximately week 37, from a patient treated with tofacitinib. The receptors come from a human donor with alopecia areata. The CDR3 runs from the conserved cysteine through the conserved F or W. The D gene is left open where the match is weak. Only some rows state a clone size, as once, few, many or a class for expanded clones.

>TRBJ1-2|-|-|TRBV4-1
CASSPTAAANYGYTF
TGCGCCAGCAGCCCCACCGCGGCAGCTAACTATGGCTACACCTTC
>TRBJ2-7|-|-|TRBV6-5
CAVASDPKVYEQYF
TGTGCGGTAGCATCGGACCCAAAGGTCTACGAGCAGTACTTC
>TRBJ2-7|-|-|TRBV29-1
CSVVSGYSYEQYF
TGCAGCGTTGTCTCCGGGTATAGTTACGAGCAGTACTTC
>TRBJ2-7|TRBD1|once|TRBV19
CASRGTGGSPYEQYF
TGTGCCAGTAGGGGGACAGGCGGTTCTCCCTACGAGCAGTACTTC
>TRBJ2-2|-|-|TRBV30
CARTTGANTGELFF
TGTGCCCGCACAACCGGAGCGAACACCGGGGAGCTGTTTTTT
>TRBJ2-3|-|few|TRBV27
CASSLYTGPTDTQYF
TGTGCCAGCAGTTTATATACGGGTCCCACAGATACGCAGTATTTT
>TRBJ2-3|-|few|TRBV10-3
CAISEPPSTDTQYF
TGTGCCATCAGTGAACCCCCTAGCACAGATACGCAGTATTTT
>TRBJ2-7|TRBD2|few|TRBV29-1
CSVETSGDYEQYF
TGCAGCGTTGAGACTAGCGGTGACTACGAGCAGTACTTC
>TRBJ1-4|-|-|TRBV29-1
CSVDLGPATNEKLFF
TGCAGCGTTGATTTGGGTCCTGCAACCAATGAAAAACTGTTTTTT
>TRBJ1-4|TRBD1|-|TRBV27
CASSSDRGGEKLFF
TGTGCCAGCAGCTCCGACAGGGGAGGTGAAAAACTGTTTTTT
>TRBJ2-1|-|once|TRBV9
CASSVEVAPHEQFF
TGTGCCAGCAGCGTAGAAGTAGCTCCCCATGAACAGTTCTTC
>TRBJ1-2|-|few|TRBV29-1
CSVLIRLNYGYTF
TGCAGCGTTCTGATTAGGCTTAACTATGGCTACACCTTC
>TRBJ2-7|TRBD1|few|TRBV9
CASSATGTVAYEQYF
TGTGCCAGCAGCGCTACCGGGACAGTCGCCTACGAGCAGTACTTC
>TRBJ2-7|TRBD1|few|TRBV4-1
CASSQDGQGAYEQYF
TGCGCCAGCAGCCAAGACGGGCAGGGGGCGTACGAGCAGTACTTC
>TRBJ2-7|TRBD2|-|TRBV16
CASSQPGLAGEQYF
TGTGCCAGCAGCCAACCGGGACTAGCGGGAGAGCAGTACTTC
>TRBJ1-5|TRBD1|-|TRBV27
CASSSRQGPGGQPQHF
TGTGCCAGCAGTTCTCGACAGGGCCCGGGGGGTCAGCCCCAGCATTTT
>TRBJ1-3|-|-|TRBV29-1
CSAGVGSGNTIYF
TGCAGCGCTGGAGTGGGGTCTGGAAACACCATATATTTT
>TRBJ1-2|-|-|TRBV14
CASSQDHAGPGGYTF
TGTGCCAGCAGCCAAGATCACGCGGGCCCCGGAGGCTACACCTTC
>TRBJ2-7|-|-|TRBV4-1
CASSQVYGGSYEQYF
TGCGCCAGCAGCCAAGTTTACGGAGGTTCCTACGAGCAGTACTTC
>TRBJ1-5|-|-|TRBV4-1
CASSQVRDQPQHF
TGCGCCAGCAGCCAAGTAAGAGATCAGCCCCAGCATTTT
>TRBJ2-7|-|few|TRBV4-1
CASSQGSEQYF
TGCGCCAGCAGCCAGGGTTCCGAGCAGTACTTC
>TRBJ2-2|TRBD2|-|TRBV29-1
CSVLRESTGELFF
TGCAGCGTTCTGCGGGAGAGCACCGGGGAGCTGTTTTTT
>TRBJ1-1|TRBD1|-|TRBV9
CASSGGQGRAFF
TGTGCCAGCAGCGGCGGACAGGGCCGAGCTTTCTTT
>TRBJ1-1|-|-|TRBV5-1
CASSGTGEAFF
TGCGCCAGCAGCGGGACGGGTGAAGCTTTCTTT
>TRBJ2-7|-|few|TRBV7-9
CASSLGHRAQSYEQYF
TGTGCCAGCAGCTTAGGGCACAGAGCACAGTCCTACGAGCAGTACTTC
>TRBJ2-7|TRBD1|few|TRBV5-5
CASSLGGIYEQYF
TGTGCCAGCAGCTTAGGGGGCATCTACGAGCAGTACTTC
>TRBJ2-7|-|-|TRBV27
CASSYTARERSYEQYF
TGTGCCAGCAGTTATACCGCGAGGGAACGGTCCTACGAGCAGTACTTC
>TRBJ2-7|-|few|TRBV29-1
CSVQGGSLYEQYF
TGCAGCGTTCAAGGGGGATCGCTCTACGAGCAGTACTTC
>TRBJ2-7|-|-|TRBV6-5
CASGGPEQYF
TGTGCCAGCGGGGGCCCCGAGCAGTACTTC
>TRBJ2-7|TRBD1|-|TRBV7-9
CASSRRDRVAEQYF
TGTGCCAGCAGCCGACGGGACAGGGTGGCCGAGCAGTACTTC
>TRBJ2-7|TRBD2|-|TRBV29-1
CSVEGLAGGAREQYF
TGCAGCGTTGAAGGTCTAGCGGGAGGCGCGCGGGAGCAGTACTTC
>TRBJ2-3|TRBD1|-|TRBV6-1
CASSDRTGSTDTQYF
TGTGCCAGCAGTGATAGGACAGGTAGCACAGATACGCAGTATTTT
>TRBJ2-2|-|-|TRBV15
CATAIGPPNTGELFF
TGTGCCACCGCGATAGGGCCCCCGAACACCGGGGAGCTGTTTTTT
>TRBJ2-7|-|-|TRBV28
CASSFRGESYEQYF
TGTGCCAGCAGTTTTCGCGGGGAGTCCTACGAGCAGTACTTC
>TRBJ2-5|TRBD1|-|TRBV4-3
CASSQDTGEETQYF
TGCGCCAGCAGCCAAGATACAGGGGAGGAGACCCAGTACTTC
>TRBJ1-4|-|-|TRBV4-1
CASSHGGTGELFF
TGCGCCAGCAGCCACGGCGGGACTGGGGAACTGTTTTTT
>TRBJ2-1|TRBD2|few|TRBV4-1
CASSQGRTSGYNEQFF
TGCGCCAGCAGCCAAGGGAGGACTAGCGGATACAATGAGCAGTTCTTC
>TRBJ2-4|-|few|TRBV7-9
CASSVGASSGDIQYF
TGTGCCAGCAGCGTAGGAGCCAGCTCAGGGGACATTCAGTACTTC
>TRBJ2-2|-|few|TRBV9
CASSAGIGELFF
TGTGCCAGCAGCGCGGGGATCGGGGAGCTGTTTTTT